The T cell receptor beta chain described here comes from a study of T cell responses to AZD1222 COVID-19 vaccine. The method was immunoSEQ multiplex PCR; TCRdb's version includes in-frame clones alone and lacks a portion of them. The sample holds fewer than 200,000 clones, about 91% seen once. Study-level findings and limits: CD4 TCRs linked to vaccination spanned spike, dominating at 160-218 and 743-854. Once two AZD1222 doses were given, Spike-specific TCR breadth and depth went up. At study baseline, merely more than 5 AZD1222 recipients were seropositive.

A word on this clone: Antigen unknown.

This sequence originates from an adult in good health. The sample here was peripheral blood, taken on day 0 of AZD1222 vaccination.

CDR3: CASSQFLGYNTGELFF. In DNA, the CDR3 is TGCGCCAGCAGCCAATTTCTAGGGTACAACACCGGGGAGCTGTTTTTT. The gene calls are TRBV4-3 and TRBJ2-2, with D unresolved. The V end lost 2 bases, the J end lost 2 bases, and 12 bases lay between the germline ends. CDR1 is LGHNA, CDR2 YSLEER, per germline. This CDR3 has 16 residues.